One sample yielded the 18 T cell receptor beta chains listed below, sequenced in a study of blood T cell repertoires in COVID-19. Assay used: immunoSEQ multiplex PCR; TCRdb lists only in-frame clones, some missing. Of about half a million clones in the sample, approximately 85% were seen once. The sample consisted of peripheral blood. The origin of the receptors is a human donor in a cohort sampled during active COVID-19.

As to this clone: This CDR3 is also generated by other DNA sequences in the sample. Written as DNA, the CDR3 is TGTGCCTGGCGAACAGGGTCTGGAAACACCATATATTTT. As protein: CAWRTGSGNTIYF. V and J are TRBV30 and TRBJ1-3, with D possibly matching TRBD1 (6 bases). Trimming stripped 5 bases from V and 1 base from J, with 9 bases between. Germline-derived CDR1 and CDR2 are GTSNPN and SVGIG (reference sequence). The CDR3 has 13 amino acids.

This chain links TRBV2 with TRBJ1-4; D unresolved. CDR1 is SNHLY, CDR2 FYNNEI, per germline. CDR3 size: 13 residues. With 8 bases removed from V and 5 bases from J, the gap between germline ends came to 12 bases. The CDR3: CASVRGPNEKLFF. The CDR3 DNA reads TGTGCCAGCGTACGGGGTCCGAATGAAAAACTGTTTTTT.

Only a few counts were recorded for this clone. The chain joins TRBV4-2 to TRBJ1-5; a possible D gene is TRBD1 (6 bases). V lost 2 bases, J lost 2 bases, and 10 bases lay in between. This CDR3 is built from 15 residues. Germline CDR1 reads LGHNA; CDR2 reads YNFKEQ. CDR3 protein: CASSQFEGGNQPQHF. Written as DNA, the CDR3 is TGTGCCAGCAGCCAATTTGAGGGGGGCAATCAGCCCCAGCATTTT.

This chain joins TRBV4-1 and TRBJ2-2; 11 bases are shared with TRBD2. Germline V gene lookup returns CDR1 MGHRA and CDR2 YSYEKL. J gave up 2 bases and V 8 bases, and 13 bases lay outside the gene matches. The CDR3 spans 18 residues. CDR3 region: CASHPLAGGQINTGELFF. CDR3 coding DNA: TGCGCCAGCCACCCCCTAGCGGGAGGACAGATAAACACCGGGGAGCTGTTTTTT.

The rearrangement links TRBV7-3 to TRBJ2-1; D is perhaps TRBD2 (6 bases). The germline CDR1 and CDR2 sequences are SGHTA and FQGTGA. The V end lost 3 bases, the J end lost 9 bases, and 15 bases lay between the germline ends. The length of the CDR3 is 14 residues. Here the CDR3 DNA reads TGTGCCAGCAGCTTCGACTACGGAGGGAGTGAGCAGTTCTTC. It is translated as CASSFDYGGSEQFF.

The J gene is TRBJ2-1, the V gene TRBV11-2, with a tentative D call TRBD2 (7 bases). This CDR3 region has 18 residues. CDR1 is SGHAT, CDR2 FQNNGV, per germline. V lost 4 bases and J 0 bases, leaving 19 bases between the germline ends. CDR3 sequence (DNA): TGTGCCAGCAGCTCAAGGGGGGAGGGCCTGAGCTCCTACAATGAGCAGTTCTTC. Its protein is CASSSRGEGLSSYNEQFF.

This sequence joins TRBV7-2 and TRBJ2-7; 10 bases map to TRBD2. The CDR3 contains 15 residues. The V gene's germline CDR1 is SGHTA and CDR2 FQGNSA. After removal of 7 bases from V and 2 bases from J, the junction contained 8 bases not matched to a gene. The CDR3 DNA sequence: TGTGCCAGCACCTCCGGGACTAGCGCCACCTACGAGCAGTACTTC. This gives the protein CASTSGTSATYEQYF. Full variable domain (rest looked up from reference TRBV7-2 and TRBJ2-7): GAGVSQSPSNKVTEKGKDVELRCDPISGHTALYWYRQSLGQGLEFLIYFQGNSAPDKSGLPSDRFSAERTGGSVSTLTIQRTQQEDSAVYLCASTSGTSATYEQYFGPGTRLTVT.

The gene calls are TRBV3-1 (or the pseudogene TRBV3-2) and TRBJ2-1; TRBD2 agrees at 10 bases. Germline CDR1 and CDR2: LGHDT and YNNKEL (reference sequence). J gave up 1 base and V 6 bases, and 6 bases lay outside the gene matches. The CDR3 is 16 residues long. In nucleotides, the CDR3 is TGTGCCAGCAGACCTAGCGGGAGAGGATCCTACAATGAGCAGTTCTTC. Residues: CASRPSGRGSYNEQFF.

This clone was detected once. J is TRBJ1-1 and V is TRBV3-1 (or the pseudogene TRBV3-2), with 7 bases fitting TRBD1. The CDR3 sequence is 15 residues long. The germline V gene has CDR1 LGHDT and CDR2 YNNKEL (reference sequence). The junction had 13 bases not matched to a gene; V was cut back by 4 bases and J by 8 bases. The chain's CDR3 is CASSRYRGTSPEAFF. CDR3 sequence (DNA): TGTGCCAGCAGCCGATACAGGGGAACATCCCCAGAAGCTTTCTTT.

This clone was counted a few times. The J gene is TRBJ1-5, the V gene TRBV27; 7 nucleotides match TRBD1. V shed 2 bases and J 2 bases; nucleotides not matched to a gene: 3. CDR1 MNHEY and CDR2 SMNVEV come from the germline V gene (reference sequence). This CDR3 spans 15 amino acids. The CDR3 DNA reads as TGTGCCAGCAGTTTAGCCGGGACAGGCAATCAGCCCCAGCATTTT. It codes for CASSLAGTGNQPQHF.

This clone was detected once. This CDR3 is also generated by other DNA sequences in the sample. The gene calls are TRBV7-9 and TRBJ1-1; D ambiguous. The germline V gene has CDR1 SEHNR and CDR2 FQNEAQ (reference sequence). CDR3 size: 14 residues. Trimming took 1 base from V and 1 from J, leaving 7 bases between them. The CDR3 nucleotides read TGTGCCAGCAGCTTAGGACAAGAGAACACTGAAGCTTTCTTT. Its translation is CASSLGQENTEAFF.

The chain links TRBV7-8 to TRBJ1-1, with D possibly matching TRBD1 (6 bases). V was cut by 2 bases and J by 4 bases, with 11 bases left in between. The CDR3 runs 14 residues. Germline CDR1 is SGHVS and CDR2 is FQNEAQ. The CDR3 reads CASSLMTGITEAFF. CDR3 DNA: TGTGCCAGCAGCTTAATGACAGGAATCACTGAAGCTTTCTTT.

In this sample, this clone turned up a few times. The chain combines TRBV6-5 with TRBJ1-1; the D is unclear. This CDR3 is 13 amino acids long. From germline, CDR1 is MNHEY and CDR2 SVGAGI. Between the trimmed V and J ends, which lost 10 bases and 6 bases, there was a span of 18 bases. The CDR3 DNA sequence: TGTGCCACCAAGATCGGCGGATTTGCTGAAGCTTTCTTT. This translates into CATKIGGFAEAFF.

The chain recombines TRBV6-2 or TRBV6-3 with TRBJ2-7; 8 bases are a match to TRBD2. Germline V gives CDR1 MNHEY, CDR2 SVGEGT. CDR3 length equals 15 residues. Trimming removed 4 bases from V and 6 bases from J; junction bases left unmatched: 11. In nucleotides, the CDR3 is TGTGCCAGCAGTTCTCCACACAGCGGGGGCTTCGAGCAGTACTTC. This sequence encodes CASSSPHSGGFEQYF.

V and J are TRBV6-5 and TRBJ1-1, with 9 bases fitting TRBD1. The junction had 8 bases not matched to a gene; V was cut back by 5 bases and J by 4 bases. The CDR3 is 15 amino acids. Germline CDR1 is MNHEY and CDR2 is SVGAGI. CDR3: CASSPRQGGSTEAFF. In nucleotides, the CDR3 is TGTGCCAGCAGTCCCCGACAGGGGGGAAGCACTGAAGCTTTCTTT.

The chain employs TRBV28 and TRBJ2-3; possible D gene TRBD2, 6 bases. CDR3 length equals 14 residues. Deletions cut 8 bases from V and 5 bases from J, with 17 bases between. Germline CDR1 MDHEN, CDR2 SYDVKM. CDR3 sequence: CASGAGTLKDTQYF. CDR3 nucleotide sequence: TGTGCCAGCGGGGCCGGGACTTTAAAAGATACGCAGTATTTT.

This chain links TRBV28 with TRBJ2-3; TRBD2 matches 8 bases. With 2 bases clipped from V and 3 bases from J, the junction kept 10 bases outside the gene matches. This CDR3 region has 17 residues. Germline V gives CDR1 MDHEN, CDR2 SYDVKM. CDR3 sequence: CASSLVPAGVRTDTQYF. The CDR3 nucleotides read TGTGCCAGCAGTTTAGTACCAGCGGGAGTAAGGACAGATACGCAGTATTTT.

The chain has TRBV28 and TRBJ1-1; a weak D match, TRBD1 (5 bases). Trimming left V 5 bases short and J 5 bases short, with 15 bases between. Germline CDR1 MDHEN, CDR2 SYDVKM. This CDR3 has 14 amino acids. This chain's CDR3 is CASSVGGGRTEAFF. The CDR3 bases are TGTGCCAGCAGTGTGGGGGGTGGAAGGACTGAAGCTTTCTTT. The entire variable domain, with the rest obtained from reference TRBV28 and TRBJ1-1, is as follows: DVKVTQSSRYLVKRTGEKVFLECVQDMDHENMFWYRQDPGLGLRLIYFSYDVKMKEKGDIPEGYSVSREKKERFSLILESASTNQTSMYLCASSVGGGRTEAFFGQGTRLTVV.